This entry describes one TCR beta chain. This entry belongs to a study of blood T cell repertoires in COVID-19. About the study: The samples span acute and convalescent COVID-19 from the United States, Italy and Spain. The cDNA or gDNA used as material had been derived from T cells, B-cell-depleted T cells, or PBMCs.

V was pared by 4 bases and J by 5 bases, with 10 bases of the junction left unmatched. This CDR3 has 17 residues. Germline CDR1 is SGHRS and CDR2 is YFSETQ. The data were produced by immunoSEQ multiplex PCR, yet TCRdb's version contains in-frame clones alone and is incomplete. The data show 95,000 to 150,000 clones, around nine tenths seen once. The sequenced sample consisted of peripheral blood. V is TRBV5-1 and J is TRBJ1-6; 9 nucleotides match TRBD1. The clonotype was recovered from a woman aged 45-60 years with acute or convalescent COVID-19. In nucleotides, the CDR3 is TGCGCCAGCAGCACAACCGGGACAGGGATTAATAATTCACCCCTCCACTTT. It translates to CASSTTGTGINNSPLHF. The full variable domain, completed using reference TRBV5-1 and TRBJ1-6, is KAGVTQTPRYLIKTRGQQVTLSCSPISGHRSVSWYQQTPGQGLQFLFEYFSETQRNKGNFPGRFSGRQFSNSRSEMNVSTLELGDSALYLCASSTTGTGINNSPLHFGNGTRLTVT.